A single TCR beta chain is shown here with its context. This record belongs to a study of T cell changes during pregnancy in multiple sclerosis. Produced via immunoSEQ multiplex PCR; TCRdb's table is partial and in-frame only. Among about 56,000 clones listed, around nine tenths were seen once. V dropped 2 bases and J dropped 5; count of bases not matched to a gene: 13. The CDR3 covers 17 residues. The germline V gene encodes CDR1 SGDLS and CDR2 YYNGEE. This receptor was identified in a human donor whose cells served as feeder cells for cultures in a pregnancy study. The chain employs TRBV9 and TRBJ2-1; 7 bases are a match to TRBD2. Sequencing was done on a sample of peripheral blood from another person, used as feeder cells. This CDR3 reads CASSVPRASGLNNEQFF. CDR3 DNA: TGTGCCAGCAGCGTCCCCCGGGCTAGCGGACTCAACAATGAGCAGTTCTTC.